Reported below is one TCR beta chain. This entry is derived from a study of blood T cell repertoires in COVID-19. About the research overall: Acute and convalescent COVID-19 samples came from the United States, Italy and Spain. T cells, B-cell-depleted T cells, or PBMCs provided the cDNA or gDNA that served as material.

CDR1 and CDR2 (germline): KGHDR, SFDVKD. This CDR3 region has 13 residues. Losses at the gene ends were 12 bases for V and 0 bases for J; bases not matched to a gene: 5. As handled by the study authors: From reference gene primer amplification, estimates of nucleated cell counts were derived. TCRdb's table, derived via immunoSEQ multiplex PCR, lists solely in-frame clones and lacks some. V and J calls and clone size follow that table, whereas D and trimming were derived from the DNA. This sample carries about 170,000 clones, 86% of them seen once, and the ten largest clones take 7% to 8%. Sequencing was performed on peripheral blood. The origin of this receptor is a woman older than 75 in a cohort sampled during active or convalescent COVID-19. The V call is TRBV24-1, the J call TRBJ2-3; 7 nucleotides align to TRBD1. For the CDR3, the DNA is TGTGCCCTCAGACAGGGAAGCACAGATACGCAGTATTTT. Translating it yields CALRQGSTDTQYF.